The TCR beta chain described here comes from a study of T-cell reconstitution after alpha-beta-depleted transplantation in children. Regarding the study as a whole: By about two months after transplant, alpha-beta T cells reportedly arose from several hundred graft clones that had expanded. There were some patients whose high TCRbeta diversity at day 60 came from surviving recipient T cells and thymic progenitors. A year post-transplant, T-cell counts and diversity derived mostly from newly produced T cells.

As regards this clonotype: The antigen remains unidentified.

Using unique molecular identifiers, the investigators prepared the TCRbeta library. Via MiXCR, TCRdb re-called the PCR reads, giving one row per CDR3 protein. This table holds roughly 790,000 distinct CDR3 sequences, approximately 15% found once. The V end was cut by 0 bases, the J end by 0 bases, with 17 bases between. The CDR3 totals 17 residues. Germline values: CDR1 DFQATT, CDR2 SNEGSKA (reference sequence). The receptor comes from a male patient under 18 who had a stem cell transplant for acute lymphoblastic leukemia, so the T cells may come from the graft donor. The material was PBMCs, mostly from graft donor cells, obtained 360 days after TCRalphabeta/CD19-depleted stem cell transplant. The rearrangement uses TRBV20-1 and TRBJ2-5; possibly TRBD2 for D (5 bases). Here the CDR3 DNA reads TGCAGTGCTAGAGATTATGGGAGCGCCTTTTACCAAGAGACCCAGTACTTC. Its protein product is CSARDYGSAFYQETQYF.